This T cell receptor (beta chain) stems from a study of cytomegalovirus exposure and HLA in healthy donors. The PCR used 60 Vbeta and 13 Jbeta primers. Libraries were prepared by immunoSEQ multiplex PCR; TCRdb keeps only in-frame clonotypes and omits some of them. The sample comprises 150,000 to 200,000 clones, roughly 77% of which are singletons, and around 1.9% rests with the top ten. A few counts support this clone. There are 13 residues in the CDR3. Per the germline V gene, CDR1 is MNHEY and CDR2 is SVGAGI. V was cut by 7 bases and J by 1 base, with 10 bases left in between. The chain links TRBV6-5 to TRBJ1-1, with unresolved D. What was sequenced was PBMCs. The source is a woman in her thirties in good health and CMV-seronegative. CDR3 bases: TGTGCCAGCAAGGCGGGATCGAACACTGAAGCTTTCTTT. Its protein is CASKAGSNTEAFF.